The present TCR beta chain was sequenced within a study of CD8 T cells in Susac syndrome. This CDR3 region has 18 residues. The junction had 18 bases not matched to a gene; V was cut back by 9 bases and J by 2 bases. CDR1 is SGHTA and CDR2 is FQGNSA in the germline V gene. RNA was extracted with the RNeasy kit, and a quantity of roughly 0.5 to 1 ug was reverse transcribed using random hexamers. Amplification of TCR beta CDR3 spanned 54 Vbeta and 13 Jbeta via immunoSEQ multiplex PCR. One entry per CDR3 protein results from TCRdb running MiXCR on the immunoSEQ multiplex PCR reads. This sample carries over 350,000 distinct CDR3 sequences, around 83% of them seen once, and the ten largest clones take under 0.15%. Sequencing targeted TCR beta in blood CD8+ and CD4+ T cells. Both CD4+ and CD8+ T cells were negatively isolated, and TEMRA cells underwent FACS enrichment. Study-level findings and limits: The study recognized that the number of individuals in its TCR sequencing and HLA analysis was relatively small.

In regard to this clonotype: The antigen is unknown.

The chain has TRBV7-2 and TRBJ2-7; the match to TRBD2 covers 11 bases. Sequenced material: CD8+ T cells from PBMCs. The sequence was obtained from a human donor with multiple sclerosis. CDR3 loop: CARGPEVAGGLDTYEQYF. As DNA, the CDR3 is TGTGCCAGAGGCCCCGAGGTAGCGGGAGGGTTGGACACCTACGAGCAGTACTTC.